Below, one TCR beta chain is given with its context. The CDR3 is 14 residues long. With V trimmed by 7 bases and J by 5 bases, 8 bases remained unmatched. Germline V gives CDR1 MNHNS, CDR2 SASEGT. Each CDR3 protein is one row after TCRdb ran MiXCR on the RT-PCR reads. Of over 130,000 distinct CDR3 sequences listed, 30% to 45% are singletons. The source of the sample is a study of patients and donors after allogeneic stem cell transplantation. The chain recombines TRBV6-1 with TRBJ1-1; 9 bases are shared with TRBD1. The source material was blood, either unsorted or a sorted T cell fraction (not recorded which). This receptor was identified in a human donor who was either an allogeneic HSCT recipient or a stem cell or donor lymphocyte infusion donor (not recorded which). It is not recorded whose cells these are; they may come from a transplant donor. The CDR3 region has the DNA TGTGCCAGCACCACGGGACAGGGTTGGACTGAAGCTTTCTTT. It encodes CASTTGQGWTEAFF.